The sequence of this T cell receptor beta chain was determined in a study of cytomegalovirus exposure and HLA in healthy donors. Only in-frame clones appear in the TCRdb table, and some are missing; sequencing was by immunoSEQ multiplex PCR. The profile covers 160,000 or so clones, with approximately 90% appearing a single time and about 2.7% taken by the ten largest. Germline V gene data show CDR1 as SEHNR and CDR2 as FQNEAQ (reference sequence). The CDR3 consists of 15 residues. Trimming at V came to 5 bases and at J to 4 bases, leaving 4 bases not matched to a gene. The TCR comes from a man younger than 30 in good health and CMV-seronegative. Sequencing was performed on PBMCs. The V and J genes are TRBV7-9 and TRBJ2-7; 14 bases match TRBD2. CDR3 region: CASSPGLAGGYEQYF. The CDR3, as DNA: TGTGCCAGCAGCCCTGGACTAGCGGGAGGTTACGAGCAGTACTTC.